A single sample is the source of the 5 T cell receptor beta chains below, sequenced in a study of T cells in Graves' hyperthyroidism and ophthalmopathy. Researchers amplified the TCR beta CDR3 regions from RNA transcripts. A first-round RT-PCR of the TCR CDR3 used the HTBI primer set. TCRdb independently ran MiXCR on the multiplex PCR reads; one entry per CDR3 protein. The repertoire consists of fewer than 850,000 distinct CDR3 sequences, with 15% to 20% occurring once and the leading ten covering around a sixth. Sequenced: blood. The receptors stem from a man aged 50-60 years with Graves' hyperthyroidism.

This clonotype was counted many times. The chain is built from TRBV15 and TRBJ1-1; D may be TRBD1 (5 bases). V was cut by 8 bases and J by 4 bases, with 17 bases left in between. This CDR3 comprises 14 residues. Germline V gene sequence: CDR1 LNHNV, CDR2 YYDKDF (reference sequence). In nucleotides, the CDR3 is TGTGCCACCGGCCCTGGCGGGGCAGGCACTGAAGCTTTCTTT. Protein product: CATGPGGAGTEAFF.

This clonotype showed up many times. As DNA, the CDR3 is TGTGCCAGCAGCTTTAGTCCCGAACTAGGCTCGGGAGATACGCAGTATTTT. It specifies CASSFSPELGSGDTQYF. V is TRBV11-2 and J is TRBJ2-3; a possible D gene is TRBD2 (5 bases). V was cut by 3 bases and J by 5 bases, with 21 bases left in between. The CDR3 covers 17 residues. CDR1 and CDR2 (germline): SGHAT, FQNNGV.

V usage is TRBV5-4 and J usage is TRBJ2-3; weak D call: TRBD2 (7 bases). CDR3 size: 15 residues. Trimming took off 7 bases at V and 2 bases at J, with 17 bases between the two ends. Germline loops: CDR1 SGHNT, CDR2 YYREEE (reference sequence). The CDR3 DNA reads as TGTGCCAGCGGGAGGGGGGAGCGGGACACAGATACGCAGTATTTT. Its protein product is CASGRGERDTDTQYF.

The chain is built from TRBV18 and TRBJ2-1, with 14 bases matching TRBD2. The CDR3 runs to 17 residues. V shed 0 bases, J shed 4 bases, and the junction held 2 bases outside the gene matches. Germline values: CDR1 KGHSH, CDR2 LQKENI. CDR3 sequence reads: CASSPPGTSGRYNEQFF. CDR3 in DNA: TGTGCCAGCTCACCACCCGGGACTAGCGGGAGATACAATGAGCAGTTCTTC.

This rearrangement joins TRBV27 to TRBJ1-2, with TRBD1 identical over 8 bases. Germline CDR1 is MNHEY and CDR2 is SMNVEV (reference sequence). The CDR3 runs to 14 residues. Unmatched junction bases numbered 9, after V lost 8 bases and J lost 4 bases. CDR3 sequence reads: CASWDRSGLYGYTF. The CDR3 nucleotides read TGTGCCAGCTGGGACAGGAGCGGCCTCTATGGCTACACCTTC.